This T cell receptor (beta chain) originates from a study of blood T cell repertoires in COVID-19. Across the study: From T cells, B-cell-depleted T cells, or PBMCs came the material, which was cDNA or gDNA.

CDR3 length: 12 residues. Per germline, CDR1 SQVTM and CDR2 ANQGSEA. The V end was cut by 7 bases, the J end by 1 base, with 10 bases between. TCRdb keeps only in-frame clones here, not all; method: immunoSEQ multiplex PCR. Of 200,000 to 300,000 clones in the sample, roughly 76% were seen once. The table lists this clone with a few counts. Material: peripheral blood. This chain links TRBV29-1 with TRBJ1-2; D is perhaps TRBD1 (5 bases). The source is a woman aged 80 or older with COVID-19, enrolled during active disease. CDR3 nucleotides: TGCAGCGCCGGGGGGATTAACTATGGCTACACCTTC. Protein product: CSAGGINYGYTF.